Following are 8 T cell receptor beta chains from one sample sequenced in a study of immune evolution from preneoplasia to lung adenocarcinoma. Method: immunoSEQ multiplex PCR; TCRdb's copy keeps in-frame clones and lacks some. The table shows some 8,200 clones, with just under 85% occurring only once. The sequencing sample was made of FFPE invasive lung adenocarcinoma tissue. Receptors were obtained from a person between 45 and 75 years old with lung adenocarcinoma.

In DNA form, the CDR3 reads TGCGCCAGCAGCCCGGGACAGGTTCTGTCTGGGGAGCTGTTTTTT. Its translation is CASSPGQVLSGELFF. The chain joins TRBV4-1 to TRBJ2-2, with 8 nucleotides matching TRBD1. The CDR3 spans 15 residues. Germline CDR1 and CDR2: MGHRA and YSYEKL. V trimming: 4 bases; J trimming: 8 bases; junction bases outside the gene matches: 9.

This sequence joins TRBV18 and TRBJ2-1; TRBD2 matches 13 bases. The length of the CDR3 is 14 residues. Unmatched junction bases numbered 6, after V lost 4 bases and J lost 12 bases. Germline assignment: CDR1 KGHSH and CDR2 LQKENI. The CDR3 DNA follows: TGTGCCAGCTCACTTCCGGGACTAGCGGGACGGCAGTTCTTC. This translates into CASSLPGLAGRQFF.

The genes are TRBV7-2 and TRBJ2-1; TRBD2 agrees at 11 bases. The CDR3 sequence is 15 residues long. J was trimmed by 4 bases and V by 5 bases; bases with no gene match: 4. Germline V CDR1 and CDR2: SGHTA, FQGNSA. For the CDR3, the DNA is TGTGCCAGCAGCAAGACTAGCGGGGTGTACAATGAGCAGTTCTTC. It translates to CASSKTSGVYNEQFF.

Sample share makes this clone large (0.1 to 1%). The J gene is TRBJ1-2, the V gene TRBV7-9; the D gene is possibly TRBD1 (6 bases). Trimming stripped 5 bases from V and 12 bases from J, with 13 bases between. The CDR3 is 11 amino acids. Germline values: CDR1 SEHNR, CDR2 FQNEAQ (reference sequence). The CDR3 DNA sequence: TGTGCCAGCAGCCCTAGACAGGCGGACACCTTC. Translation: CASSPRQADTF.

J is TRBJ2-5 and V is TRBV6-5; D might be TRBD1 (6 bases). The CDR3 extends over 15 amino acids. The V end lost 6 bases, the J end lost 4 bases, and 18 bases lay between the germline ends. Germline CDR1 and CDR2: MNHEY and SVGAGI. The CDR3 nucleotides read TGTGCCAGCAGCCAGGACAGTGGGCCCCGAGAGACCCAGTACTTC. Protein: CASSQDSGPRETQYF.

The table lists this clone with a count of one. Its ends do not fully match the called genes, so a read error is possible. The chain links TRBV7-9 to TRBJ1-1; D possibly corresponds to TRBD1 (5 bases). The CDR3 consists of 13 residues. CDR1 is SEHNR, CDR2 FQNEAQ, per germline (reference sequence). The CDR3 protein is CASSPDTYTEVFF. The CDR3 DNA reads TGTGCCAGCAGCCCGGACACCTACACTGAAGTTTTCTTT.

The genes are TRBV10-3 and TRBJ1-2, with D maybe TRBD1 (5 bases). The CDR3 has 13 amino acids. Germline-derived CDR1 and CDR2 are ENHRY and SYGVKD. V lost 3 bases to trimming and J lost 4 bases, with 9 bases between them. This CDR3 is CAISEGQGYGYTF. In nucleotides, the CDR3 is TGTGCCATCAGTGAAGGTCAGGGCTATGGCTACACCTTC.

CDR3 bases: TGTGCCAGCAGCTTAGCTAGCGGGAGAACAGATACGCAGTATTTT. Amino acid sequence: CASSLASGRTDTQYF. The genes are TRBV7-8 and TRBJ2-3; 9 nucleotides agree with TRBD2. This CDR3 spans 15 amino acids. The V gene end was trimmed by 0 bases and the J gene end by 3 bases; junction bases not matched to a gene: 1. Germline V gene sequence: CDR1 SGHVS, CDR2 FQNEAQ.